The 10 T cell receptor beta chains below come from one sample, sequenced in a study of radiotherapy plus CTLA-4 blockade in lung cancer. Data came from immunoSEQ multiplex PCR; TCRdb stores just in-frame clones and leaves some out. The repertoire holds approximately 44,000 clones, with roughly three quarters as singletons. The specimen was peripheral blood, collected from a patient treated with radiotherapy plus ipilimumab. The receptors stem from a human donor with non-small cell lung cancer who had stable disease on radiotherapy plus ipilimumab.

The chain links TRBV6-1 to TRBJ2-7; 9 bases line up with TRBD1. Germline-derived CDR1 and CDR2 are MNHNS and SASEGT. V trimming: 5 bases; J trimming: 5 bases; junction bases outside the gene matches: 7. The CDR3 extends over 14 amino acids. The CDR3 sequence: CASSITGGGNEQYF. CDR3 nucleotides: TGTGCCAGCAGTATAACAGGGGGCGGCAACGAGCAGTACTTC.

This sequence joins TRBV10-1 and TRBJ1-2; 7 bases are shared with TRBD1. The V gene end was trimmed by 7 bases and the J gene end by 0 bases; junction bases not matched to a gene: 23. Germline CDR1 is WNHNN and CDR2 is SYGVQD (reference sequence). The CDR3 consists of 20 residues. The CDR3 loop reads CASIISPGPNRGLANYGYTF. The CDR3 DNA reads TGCGCCAGCATTATCTCACCGGGACCGAATAGGGGGCTCGCTAACTATGGCTACACCTTC.

The chain joins TRBV6-5 to TRBJ1-2; tentative D call: TRBD1 (5 bases). The CDR3 has 14 amino acids. With 2 bases removed from V and 8 bases from J, the gap between germline ends came to 15 bases. Germline V gene lookup returns CDR1 MNHEY and CDR2 SVGAGI. CDR3 sequence reads: CASSYEATGIGYTF. The CDR3 region has the DNA TGTGCCAGCAGTTACGAGGCCACAGGCATCGGCTACACCTTC.

This clone was picked up one time. The rearrangement joins TRBV6-6 to TRBJ1-1; TRBD1 might be the D (6 bases). The V gene lost 6 bases and the J gene lost 10 bases, with 21 bases spanning the gap. The germline V gene has CDR1 MNHNY and CDR2 SVGAGI (reference sequence). This CDR3 region has 14 residues. The CDR3 reads CASRRRQAQKGAFF. DNA of the CDR3: TGTGCCAGCAGGCGTCGACAGGCCCAAAAAGGAGCTTTCTTT.

The V gene is TRBV6-1, the J gene TRBJ2-7, with D maybe TRBD2 (6 bases). CDR3 length: 14 amino acids. Deletions cut 2 bases from V and 0 bases from J, with 8 bases between. Per germline, CDR1 MNHNS and CDR2 SASEGT. The CDR3 nucleotides read TGTGCCAGCAGTGAATGGAGGGGCTCCTACGAGCAGTACGTC. As protein: CASSEWRGSYEQYV.

This sequence joins TRBV18 and TRBJ1-5; 8 positions agree with TRBD1. Trimming cost V 6 bases and J 6 bases; bases outside gene matches: 4. Germline V gene data show CDR1 as KGHSH and CDR2 as LQKENI. The CDR3 has 13 amino acids. In DNA, the CDR3 is TGTGCCAGCTCTCCAGGGGGCACTCAGCCCCAGCATTTT. The encoded protein is CASSPGGTQPQHF.

The chain joins TRBV5-1 to TRBJ2-2, with 9 nucleotides matching TRBD1. The CDR3 contains 15 residues. V dropped 6 bases and J dropped 4; count of bases not matched to a gene: 7. Germline V gene sequence: CDR1 SGHRS, CDR2 YFSETQ. The CDR3 DNA follows: TGCGCCAGCACGGGCCAGACAGGGGGCACCGGGGAGCTGTTTTTT. Amino acid sequence: CASTGQTGGTGELFF.

This clone was seen a handful of times. The chain joins TRBV5-1 to TRBJ1-1; D unresolved. The CDR3 runs 15 residues. V was pared by 0 bases and J by 0 bases, with 9 bases between. Looked up from germline, CDR1 is SGHRS and CDR2 is YFSETQ. As DNA, the CDR3 is TGCGCCAGCAGCTTGGGGGGTACCATGAACACTGAAGCTTTCTTT. Translating it yields CASSLGGTMNTEAFF.

The chain has TRBV4-1 and TRBJ1-2, with 7 bases identical to TRBD1. Germline lookup yields CDR1 MGHRA and CDR2 YSYEKL. After removal of 0 bases from V and 6 bases from J, the junction contained 7 bases not matched to a gene. The CDR3 sequence is 15 residues long. The CDR3 here is CASSQDGTDRNGYTF. The CDR3 DNA sequence: TGCGCCAGCAGCCAAGACGGGACAGATAGAAATGGCTACACCTTC.

V is TRBV7-2 and J is TRBJ2-1, with TRBD1 matching 10 bases. The junction had 3 bases not matched to a gene; V was cut back by 0 bases and J by 7 bases. CDR3 length: 15 amino acids. Looked up from germline, CDR1 is SGHTA and CDR2 is FQGNSA. CDR3 residues: CASSLAPGQGNEQFF. Written as DNA, the CDR3 is TGTGCCAGCAGCTTAGCACCGGGACAGGGGAATGAGCAGTTCTTC.